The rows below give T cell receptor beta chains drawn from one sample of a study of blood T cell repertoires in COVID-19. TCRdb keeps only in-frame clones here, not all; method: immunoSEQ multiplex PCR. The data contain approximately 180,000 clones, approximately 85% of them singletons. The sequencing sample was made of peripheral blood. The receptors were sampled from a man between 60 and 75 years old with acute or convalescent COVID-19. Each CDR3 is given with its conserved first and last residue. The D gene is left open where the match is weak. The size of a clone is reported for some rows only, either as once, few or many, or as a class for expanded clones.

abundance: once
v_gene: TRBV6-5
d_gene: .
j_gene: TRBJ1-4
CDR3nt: TGTGCCAGCAGTCCGCAGGCAACTAATGAAAAACTGTTTTTT
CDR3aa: CASSPQATNEKLFF

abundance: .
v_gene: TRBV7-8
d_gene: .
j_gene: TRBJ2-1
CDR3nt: TGTGCCAGCGCTCAGAGCGTTTCCTACAATGAGCAGTTCTTC
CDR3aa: CASAQSVSYNEQFF

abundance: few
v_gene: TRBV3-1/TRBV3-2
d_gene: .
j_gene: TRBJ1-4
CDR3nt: TGTGCCAGCAGCCAAGCCGGCGGGGGACTTTGTTTT
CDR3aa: CASSQAGGGLCF

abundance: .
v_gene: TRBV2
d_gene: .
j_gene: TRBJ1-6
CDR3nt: TGTGCCAGCAACGAAAAGAGCTCCTATAATTCACCCCTCCACTTT
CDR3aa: CASNEKSSYNSPLHF

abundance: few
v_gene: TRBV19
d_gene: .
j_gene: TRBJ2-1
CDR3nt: TGTGCCAGTAGTATAGCTAGCCCTTACCCCAACAATGAGCAGTTCTTC
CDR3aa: CASSIASPYPNNEQFF

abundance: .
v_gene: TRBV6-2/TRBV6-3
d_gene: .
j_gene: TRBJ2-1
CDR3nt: TGTGCCAGCAGTTACGCCAGGGGCGTCGCCCGGGATACCTACAATGAGCAGTTCTTC
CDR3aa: CASSYARGVARDTYNEQFF

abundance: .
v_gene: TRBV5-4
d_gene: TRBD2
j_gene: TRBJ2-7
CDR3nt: TGTGCCAGCAGCCCGGGGGGGAGGGGGTACGAGCAGTACTTC
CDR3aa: CASSPGGRGYEQYF

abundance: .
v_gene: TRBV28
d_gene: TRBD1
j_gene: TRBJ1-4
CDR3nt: TGTGCCAGCTGCAGGGGGAGGGAAAAACTGTTTTTT
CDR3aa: CASCRGREKLFF

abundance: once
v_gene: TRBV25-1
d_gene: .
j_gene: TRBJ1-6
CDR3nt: TGTGCCAGCAGTGATTACACGCTTATCCACTTT
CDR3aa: CASSDYTLIHF

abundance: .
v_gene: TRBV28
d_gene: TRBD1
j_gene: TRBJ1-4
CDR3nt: TGTGCCAGCAGTACAAGGACAGGCCCGGCCTATGAAAAACTGTTTTTT
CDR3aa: CASSTRTGPAYEKLFF

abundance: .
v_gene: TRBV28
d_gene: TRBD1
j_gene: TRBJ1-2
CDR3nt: TGTGCCAGCACCTACCGGGACAGGGATTACTATGGCTACACCTTC
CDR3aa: CASTYRDRDYYGYTF

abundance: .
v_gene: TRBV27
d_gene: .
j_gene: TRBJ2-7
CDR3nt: TGTGCCAGCAGTTTTAAGGAGGGCTACGAGCAGTACTTC
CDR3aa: CASSFKEGYEQYF

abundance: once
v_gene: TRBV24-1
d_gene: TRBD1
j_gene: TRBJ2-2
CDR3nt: TGTGCCACCAGTGATTTCCAGGGGGACAGCAACACCGGGGAGCTGTTTTTT
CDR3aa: CATSDFQGDSNTGELFF

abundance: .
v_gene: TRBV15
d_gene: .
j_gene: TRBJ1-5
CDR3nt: TGTGCCACCAGTCTGAGTGATGAGAAGCCCCAGCATTTT
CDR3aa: CATSLSDEKPQHF

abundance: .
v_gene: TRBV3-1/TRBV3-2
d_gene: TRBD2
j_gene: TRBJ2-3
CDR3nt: TGTGCCAGCAGCCAAGGGGTGGGTAGCGGGAGGCACCGCACAGATACGCAGTATTTT
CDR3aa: CASSQGVGSGRHRTDTQYF

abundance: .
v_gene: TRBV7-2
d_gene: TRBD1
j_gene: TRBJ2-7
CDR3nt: TGTGCCAGCAGCTCTCCTGTGACAGGGAGTTACGAGCAGTACTTC
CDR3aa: CASSSPVTGSYEQYF

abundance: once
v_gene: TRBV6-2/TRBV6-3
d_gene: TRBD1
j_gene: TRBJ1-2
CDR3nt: TGTGCCAGCAGTTCGGGACAGGTCCTTAACTATGGCTACACCTTC
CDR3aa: CASSSGQVLNYGYTF

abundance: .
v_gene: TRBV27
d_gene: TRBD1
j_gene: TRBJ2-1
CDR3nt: TGTGCCAGCAGTCGGGACAGGGGTTATGAGCAGTTCTTC
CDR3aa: CASSRDRGYEQFF

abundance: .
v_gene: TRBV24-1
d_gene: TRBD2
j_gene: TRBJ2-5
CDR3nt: TGTGCCACCAGTGATCCACTAGCGGGGATGGAGACCCAGTACTTC
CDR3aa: CATSDPLAGMETQYF

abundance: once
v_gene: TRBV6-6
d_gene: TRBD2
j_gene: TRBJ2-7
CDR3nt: TGTGCCAGCAGTTATCGGACTAGCGGGTTTGTCTACGAGCAGTACTTC
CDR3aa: CASSYRTSGFVYEQYF

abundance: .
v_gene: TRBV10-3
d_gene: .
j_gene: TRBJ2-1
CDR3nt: TGTGCCATCAGAGGCGGGGACCACAATGAGCAGTTCTTC
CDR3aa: CAIRGGDHNEQFF

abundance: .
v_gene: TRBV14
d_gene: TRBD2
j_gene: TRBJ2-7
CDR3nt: TGTGCCAGCAGCCTCGGACTAGGTTTCGACGAGCAGTACTTC
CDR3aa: CASSLGLGFDEQYF

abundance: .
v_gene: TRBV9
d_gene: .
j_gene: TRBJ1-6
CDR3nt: TGTGCCAGCAGCGCTTTCGTTAATTCACCCCTCCACTTT
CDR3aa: CASSAFVNSPLHF

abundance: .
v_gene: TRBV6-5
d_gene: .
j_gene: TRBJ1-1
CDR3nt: TGTGCCAGCAGTTACACAGGGACGGCGAACACTGAAGCTTTCTTT
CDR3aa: CASSYTGTANTEAFF

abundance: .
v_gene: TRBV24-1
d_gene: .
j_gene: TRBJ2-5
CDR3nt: TGTGCCACCAGTGATTACAGGGAGGGTGACGAGACCCAGTACTTC
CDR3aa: CATSDYREGDETQYF

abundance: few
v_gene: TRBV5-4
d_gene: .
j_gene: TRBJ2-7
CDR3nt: TGTGCCAGCAGCTGGGACTCATCCTACGAGCAGTACTTC
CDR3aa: CASSWDSSYEQYF

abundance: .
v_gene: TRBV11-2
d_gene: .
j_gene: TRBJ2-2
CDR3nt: TGTGCCAGCACCCGGGGGTTGGAGCTGTTTTTT
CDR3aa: CASTRGLELFF

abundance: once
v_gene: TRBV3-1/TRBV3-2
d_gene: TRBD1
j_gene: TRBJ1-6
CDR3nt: TGTGCCAGCAGCCCCCAAGGGGACAGAAATTCACCCCTCCACTTT
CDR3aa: CASSPQGDRNSPLHF

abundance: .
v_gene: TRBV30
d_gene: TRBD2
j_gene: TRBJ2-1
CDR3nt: TGTGCCTGGAGTGTTAGTAGGTCCAGCGGGGGTTACAATGAGCAGTTCTTC
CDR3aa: CAWSVSRSSGGYNEQFF

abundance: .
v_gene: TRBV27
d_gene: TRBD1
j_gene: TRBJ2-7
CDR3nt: TGTGCCAGCAGTTTATCGGGACCCGGGACAGTTGATGAGCAGTACTTC
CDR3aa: CASSLSGPGTVDEQYF

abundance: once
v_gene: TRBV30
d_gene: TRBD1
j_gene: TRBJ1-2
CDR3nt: TGTGCCTGGAGGGAAGGGACAGGGGTGGCCTATGGCTACACCTTC
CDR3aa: CAWREGTGVAYGYTF

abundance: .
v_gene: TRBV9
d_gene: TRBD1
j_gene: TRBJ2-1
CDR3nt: TGTGCCAGCAGCGGACCCGGGACAGGGACCTACAATGAGCAGTTCTTC
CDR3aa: CASSGPGTGTYNEQFF

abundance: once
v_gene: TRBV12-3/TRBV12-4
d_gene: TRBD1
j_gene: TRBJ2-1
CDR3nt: TGTGCCCAGGGGGCAGGCAATGAGCAGTTCTTC
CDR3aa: CAQGAGNEQFF

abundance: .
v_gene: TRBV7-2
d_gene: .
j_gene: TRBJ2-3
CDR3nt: TGTGCCAGCAGCGCCGGTGATACGCAGTATTTT
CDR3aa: CASSAGDTQYF

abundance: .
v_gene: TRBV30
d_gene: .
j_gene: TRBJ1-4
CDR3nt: TGTGCCTGGAGTGTCGGCAGGGAAGCAACTAATGAAAAACTGTTTTTT
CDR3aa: CAWSVGREATNEKLFF

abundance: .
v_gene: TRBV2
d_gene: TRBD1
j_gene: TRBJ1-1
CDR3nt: TGTGCCAGCAGTGACCGAGACAGGGATGAAGCTTTCTTT
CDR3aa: CASSDRDRDEAFF

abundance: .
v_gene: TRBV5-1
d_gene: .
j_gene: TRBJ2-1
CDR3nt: TGCGCCAGCCGAGGGGGGGTTGAGCAGTTCTTC
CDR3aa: CASRGGVEQFF

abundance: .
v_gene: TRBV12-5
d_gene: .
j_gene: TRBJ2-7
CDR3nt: TGTGCTAGTGCCCAAGGGGCTTCCGGGTACGAGCAGTACTTC
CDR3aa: CASAQGASGYEQYF

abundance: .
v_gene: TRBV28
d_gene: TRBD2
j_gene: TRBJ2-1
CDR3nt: TGTGCGGGGGAGCGGGGAGGATCCACACATGAGCAGTTCTTC
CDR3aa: CAGERGGSTHEQFF

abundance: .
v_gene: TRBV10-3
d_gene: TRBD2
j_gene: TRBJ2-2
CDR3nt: TGTGCCATCAGAGCGGGAGGGCCTACCGGGGAGCTGTTTTTT
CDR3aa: CAIRAGGPTGELFF

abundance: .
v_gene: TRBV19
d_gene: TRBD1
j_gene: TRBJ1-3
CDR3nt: TGTGCCAGTAGTCTCCACCCGACAGGGACTGGAAACACCATATATTTT
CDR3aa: CASSLHPTGTGNTIYF

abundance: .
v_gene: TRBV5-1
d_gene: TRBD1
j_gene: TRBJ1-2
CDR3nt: TGCGCCAGCAACCGGGACAGCTCCTACCCTAACTATGGCTACACCTTC
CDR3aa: CASNRDSSYPNYGYTF

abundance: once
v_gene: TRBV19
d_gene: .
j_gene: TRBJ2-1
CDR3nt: TGTGCCAGTAGTATATTGGGTCGATATCGGGGGGCCCCCCGGGGCAATGAGCAGTTCTTC
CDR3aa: CASSILGRYRGAPRGNEQFF

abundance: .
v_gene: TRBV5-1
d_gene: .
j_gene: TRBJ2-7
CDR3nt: TGCGCCAGCAGCATAGCGAGAGGAGGGAGGCCCTACGAGCAGTACTTC
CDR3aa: CASSIARGGRPYEQYF

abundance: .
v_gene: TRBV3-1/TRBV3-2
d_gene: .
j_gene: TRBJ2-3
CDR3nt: TGTGCCAGCAGCCAAGGTCCGGATACGCAGTATTTT
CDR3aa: CASSQGPDTQYF

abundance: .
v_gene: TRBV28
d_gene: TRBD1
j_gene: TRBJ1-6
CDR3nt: TGTGCCAGCAGTTTAAGAAGACTGACAGGGGGCTATAATTCACCCCTCCACTTT
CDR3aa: CASSLRRLTGGYNSPLHF